These T cell receptor beta chains were read from a single sample in a study of T cell responses to AZD1222 COVID-19 vaccine. Clones were sequenced by immunoSEQ multiplex PCR, and TCRdb holds only the in-frame ones, with some missing. The sample shows over 95,000 clones, roughly 90% of them seen only once. Sequencing used peripheral blood, obtained on day 0 of AZD1222 vaccination. The receptors come from an adult in good health. CDR3s include the opening cysteine and the closing phenylalanine or tryptophan. D genes are given only for firm matches. Only part of the rows carry a size: once, few, many, or a class if the clone is expanded.

DNA | CDR3 | J | size | V | D
TGTGCCAGCAGCGTAGGGCAGGTAAACACCGGGGAGCTGTTTTTT | CASSVGQVNTGELFF | TRBJ2-2 | - | TRBV9 | -
TGTGCCAGCAGCTTAGGGGGGGCCTATAATGAAAAACTGTTTTTT | CASSLGGAYNEKLFF | TRBJ1-4 | - | TRBV7-2 | -
TGTGCCAGCAGCTCCCGGGACAGGGTTACCGGGGAGCTGTTTTTT | CASSSRDRVTGELFF | TRBJ2-2 | - | TRBV5-4 | TRBD1
TGTGCCAGCAGCCCGGGACAGGGACTCATGAACACTGAAGCTTTCTTT | CASSPGQGLMNTEAFF | TRBJ1-1 | - | TRBV9 | TRBD1
TGTGCCAGTAGTATACTCGGGAGAAATGAAAAACTGTTTTTT | CASSILGRNEKLFF | TRBJ1-4 | - | TRBV19 | -
TGTGCCAGCAGCCAAACATCGCGGGGGAACCTCCACTTT | CASSQTSRGNLHF | TRBJ1-6 | - | TRBV3-1/TRBV3-2 | -
TGTGCCAGCTCACCCCCTGGACAGCCCTACGAGCAGTACTTC | CASSPPGQPYEQYF | TRBJ2-7 | - | TRBV18 | -
TGTGCCAGCCACTCCGGGACTAGCTTCCTTAGCCAAGGGGGGCAGTTCTTC | CASHSGTSFLSQGGQFF | TRBJ2-1 | - | TRBV3-1/TRBV3-2 | TRBD2
TGTGCCAGCAGCTTGGATCAGGGTGCTGACTATGGCTACACCTTC | CASSLDQGADYGYTF | TRBJ1-2 | once | TRBV5-6 | -
TGTGCCAGCTCACCAGGGACAGGGGACACCTCGTACACTGAAGCTTTCTTT | CASSPGTGDTSYTEAFF | TRBJ1-1 | - | TRBV18 | TRBD1
TGTGCCAGCAGTTACTCGATCCCAGGAGTATCACCCCTCCACTTT | CASSYSIPGVSPLHF | TRBJ1-6 | few | TRBV6-6 | -
TGTGCCAGCACCCCACAGGGGTATGAGCAGTTCTTC | CASTPQGYEQFF | TRBJ2-1 | - | TRBV2 | TRBD1
TGTGCCAGCAGTTACTCGACTATTTCCTACGAGCAGTACTTC | CASSYSTISYEQYF | TRBJ2-7 | - | TRBV6-6 | -
TGTGCCAGCAGCTTCGGGACAGGGTACACAGATACGCAGTATTTT | CASSFGTGYTDTQYF | TRBJ2-3 | - | TRBV7-2 | TRBD1
TGTGCCAGCTCACCAATGACCGCGGACCTAAACTATGGCTACACCTTC | CASSPMTADLNYGYTF | TRBJ1-2 | - | TRBV18 | -